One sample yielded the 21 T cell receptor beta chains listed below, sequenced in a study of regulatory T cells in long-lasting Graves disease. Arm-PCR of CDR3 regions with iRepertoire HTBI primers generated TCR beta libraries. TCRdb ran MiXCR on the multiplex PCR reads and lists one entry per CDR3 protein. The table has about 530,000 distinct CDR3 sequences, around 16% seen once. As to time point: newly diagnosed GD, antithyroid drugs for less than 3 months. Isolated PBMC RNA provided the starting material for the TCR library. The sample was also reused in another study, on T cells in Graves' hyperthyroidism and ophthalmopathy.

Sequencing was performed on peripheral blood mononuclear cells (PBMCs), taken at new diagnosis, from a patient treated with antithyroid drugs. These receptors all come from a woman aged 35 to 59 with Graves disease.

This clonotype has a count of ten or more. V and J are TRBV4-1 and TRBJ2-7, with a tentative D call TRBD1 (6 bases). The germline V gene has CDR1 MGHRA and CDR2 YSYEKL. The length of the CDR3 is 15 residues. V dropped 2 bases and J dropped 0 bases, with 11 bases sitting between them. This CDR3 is CASSQTPTGSYEQYF. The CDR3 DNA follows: TGCGCCAGCAGCCAAACCCCGACAGGCTCCTACGAGCAGTACTTC.

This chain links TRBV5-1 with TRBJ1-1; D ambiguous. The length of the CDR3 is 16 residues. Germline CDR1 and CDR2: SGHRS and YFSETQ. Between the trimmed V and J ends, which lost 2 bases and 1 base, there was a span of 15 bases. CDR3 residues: CASSFFVKAANTEAFF. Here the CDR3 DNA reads TGCGCCAGCAGCTTTTTCGTGAAGGCAGCGAACACTGAAGCTTTCTTT.

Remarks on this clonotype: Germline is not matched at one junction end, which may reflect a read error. CDR3 in amino acids: CAGRLSGSDTQYF. The CDR3 region has the DNA TGTGCCGGCAGACTCTCAGGATCAGATACGCAGTATTTT. The genes are TRBV12-3 or TRBV12-4 and TRBJ2-3, with no clear D. The CDR3 totals 13 residues.

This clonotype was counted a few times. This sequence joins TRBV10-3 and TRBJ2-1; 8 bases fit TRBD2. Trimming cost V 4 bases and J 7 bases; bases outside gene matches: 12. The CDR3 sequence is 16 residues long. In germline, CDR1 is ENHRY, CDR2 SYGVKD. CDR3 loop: CAISGIPSGGENEQFF. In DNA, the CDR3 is TGTGCCATCAGTGGAATCCCCTCCGGGGGGGAAAATGAGCAGTTCTTC.

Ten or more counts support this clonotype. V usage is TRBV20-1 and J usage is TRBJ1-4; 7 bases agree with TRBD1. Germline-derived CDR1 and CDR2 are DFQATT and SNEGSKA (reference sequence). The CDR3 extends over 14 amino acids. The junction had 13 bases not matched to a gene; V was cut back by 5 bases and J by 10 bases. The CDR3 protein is CSAFNLKDRSKLFF. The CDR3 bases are TGCAGTGCTTTCAACCTCAAGGACAGGTCAAAACTGTTTTTT.

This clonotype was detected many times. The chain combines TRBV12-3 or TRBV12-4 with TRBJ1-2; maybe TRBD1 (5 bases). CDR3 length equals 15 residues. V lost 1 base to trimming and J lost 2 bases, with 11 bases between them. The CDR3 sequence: CASSLVGGVNYGYTF. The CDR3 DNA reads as TGTGCCAGCAGTTTAGTGGGGGGAGTAAACTATGGCTACACCTTC.

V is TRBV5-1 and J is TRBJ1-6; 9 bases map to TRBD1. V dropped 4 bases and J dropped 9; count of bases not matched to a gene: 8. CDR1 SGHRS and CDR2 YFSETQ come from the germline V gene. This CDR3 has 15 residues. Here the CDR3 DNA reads TGCGCCAGCAGCGTAGGACAGGGGCCTCTTTCACCCCTCCACTTT. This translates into CASSVGQGPLSPLHF.

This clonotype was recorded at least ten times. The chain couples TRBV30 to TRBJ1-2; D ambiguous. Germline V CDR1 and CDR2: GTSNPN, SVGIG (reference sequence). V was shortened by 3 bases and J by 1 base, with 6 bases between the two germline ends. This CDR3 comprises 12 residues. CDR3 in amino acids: CAWRIINYGYTF. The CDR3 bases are TGTGCCTGGAGGATCATTAACTATGGCTACACCTTC.

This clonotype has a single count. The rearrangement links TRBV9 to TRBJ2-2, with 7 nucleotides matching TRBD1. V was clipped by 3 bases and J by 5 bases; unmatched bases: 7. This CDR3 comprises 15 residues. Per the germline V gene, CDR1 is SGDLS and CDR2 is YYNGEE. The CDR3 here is CASSEVYRGTGELFF. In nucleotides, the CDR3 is TGTGCCAGCAGCGAGGTTTACAGGGGAACCGGGGAGCTGTTTTTT.

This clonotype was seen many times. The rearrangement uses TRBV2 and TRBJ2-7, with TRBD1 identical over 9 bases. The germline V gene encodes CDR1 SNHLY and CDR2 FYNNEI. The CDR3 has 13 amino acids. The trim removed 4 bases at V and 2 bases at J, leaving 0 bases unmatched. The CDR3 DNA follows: TGTGCCAGCAGTGGACAGGGGGCCTACGAGCAGTACTTC. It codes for CASSGQGAYEQYF.

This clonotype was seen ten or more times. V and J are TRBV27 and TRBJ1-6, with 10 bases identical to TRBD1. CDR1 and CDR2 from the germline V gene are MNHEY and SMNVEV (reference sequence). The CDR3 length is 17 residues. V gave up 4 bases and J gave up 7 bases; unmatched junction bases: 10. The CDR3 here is CASSSYLDRGGNSPLHF. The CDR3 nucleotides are TGTGCCAGCAGTTCCTATTTGGACAGGGGGGGAAATTCACCCCTCCACTTT.

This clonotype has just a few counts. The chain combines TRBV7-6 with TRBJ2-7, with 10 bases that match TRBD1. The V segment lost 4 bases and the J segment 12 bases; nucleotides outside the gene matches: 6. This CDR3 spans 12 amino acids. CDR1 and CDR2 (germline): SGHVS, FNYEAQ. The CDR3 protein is CASSSGQGVLYF. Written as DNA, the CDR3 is TGTGCCAGCAGCTCAGGACAGGGGGTTTTGTACTTC.

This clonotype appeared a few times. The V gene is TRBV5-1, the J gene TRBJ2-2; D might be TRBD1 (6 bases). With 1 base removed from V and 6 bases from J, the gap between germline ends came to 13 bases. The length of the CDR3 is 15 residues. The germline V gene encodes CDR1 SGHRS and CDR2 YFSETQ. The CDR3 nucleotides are TGCGCCAGCAGCTTGAATGGGGGCGAACCCGGGGAGCTGTTTTTT. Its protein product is CASSLNGGEPGELFF. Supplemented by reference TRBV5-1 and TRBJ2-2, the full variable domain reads KAGVTQTPRYLIKTRGQQVTLSCSPISGHRSVSWYQQTPGQGLQFLFEYFSETQRNKGNFPGRFSGRQFSNSRSEMNVSTLELGDSALYLCASSLNGGEPGELFFGEGSRLTVL.

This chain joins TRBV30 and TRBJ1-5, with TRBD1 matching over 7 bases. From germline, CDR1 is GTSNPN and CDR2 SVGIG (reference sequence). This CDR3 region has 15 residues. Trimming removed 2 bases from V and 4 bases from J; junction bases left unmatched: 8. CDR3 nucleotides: TGTGCCTGGAGTTTGTACACAGGGGAAAATCAGCCCCAGCATTTT. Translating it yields CAWSLYTGENQPQHF.

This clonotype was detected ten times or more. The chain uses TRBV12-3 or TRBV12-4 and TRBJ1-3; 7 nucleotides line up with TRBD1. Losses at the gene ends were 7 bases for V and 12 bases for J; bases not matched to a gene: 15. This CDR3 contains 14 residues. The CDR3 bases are TGTGCCAGCACCGCGGGACAGACCCTAAAGAACATATATTTT. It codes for CASTAGQTLKNIYF.

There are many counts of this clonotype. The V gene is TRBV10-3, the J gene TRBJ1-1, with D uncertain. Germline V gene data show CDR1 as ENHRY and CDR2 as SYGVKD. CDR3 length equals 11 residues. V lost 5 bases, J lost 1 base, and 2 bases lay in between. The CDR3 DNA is TGTGCCATCAGTCAGAACACTGAAGCTTTCTTT. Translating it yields CAISQNTEAFF.

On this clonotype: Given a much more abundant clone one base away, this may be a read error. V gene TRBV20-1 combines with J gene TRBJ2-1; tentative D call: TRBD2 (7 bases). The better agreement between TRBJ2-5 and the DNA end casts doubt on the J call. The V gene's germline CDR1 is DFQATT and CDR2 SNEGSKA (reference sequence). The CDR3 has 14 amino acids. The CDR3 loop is CGATKAGAQETQYF. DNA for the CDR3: TGCGGTGCTACGAAGGCGGGGGCTCAAGAGACCCAGTACTTC.

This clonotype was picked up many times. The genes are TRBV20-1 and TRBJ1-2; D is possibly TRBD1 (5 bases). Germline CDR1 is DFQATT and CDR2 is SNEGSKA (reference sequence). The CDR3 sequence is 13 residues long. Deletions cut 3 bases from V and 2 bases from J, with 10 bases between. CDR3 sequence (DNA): TGCAGTGCTAGGGACGGGGACAACTATGGCTACACCTTC. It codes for CSARDGDNYGYTF.

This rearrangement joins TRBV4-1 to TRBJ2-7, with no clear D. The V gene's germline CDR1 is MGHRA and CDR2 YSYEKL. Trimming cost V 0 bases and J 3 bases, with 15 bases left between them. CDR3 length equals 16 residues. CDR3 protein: CASSQDAAVGNYEQYF. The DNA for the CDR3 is TGCGCCAGCAGCCAAGATGCGGCGGTGGGGAACTACGAGCAGTACTTC.

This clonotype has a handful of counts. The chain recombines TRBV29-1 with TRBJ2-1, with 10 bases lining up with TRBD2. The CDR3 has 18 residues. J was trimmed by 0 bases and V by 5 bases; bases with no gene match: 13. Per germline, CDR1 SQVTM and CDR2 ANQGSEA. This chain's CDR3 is CSVLWASGGRVSYNEQFF. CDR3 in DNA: TGCAGCGTTCTATGGGCTAGCGGGGGAAGAGTCTCCTACAATGAGCAGTTCTTC.

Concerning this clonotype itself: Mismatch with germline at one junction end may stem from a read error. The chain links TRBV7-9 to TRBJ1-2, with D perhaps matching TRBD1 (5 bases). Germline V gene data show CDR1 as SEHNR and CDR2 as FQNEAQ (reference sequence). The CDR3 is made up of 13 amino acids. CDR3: CASSLGGDYDYTF. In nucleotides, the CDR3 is TGTGCCAGCAGCTTAGGAGGGGACTATGACTACACCTTC.